The 17 T cell receptor beta chains listed next were all sequenced from one sample in a study of regulatory T cells in long-lasting Graves disease. Time point meaning: newly diagnosed GD, antithyroid drugs for less than 3 months. The TCR library was made from RNA that had been extracted from PBMCs in TRIzol. Library construction for TCR beta used iRepertoire HTBI primers and Arm-PCR of CDR3 regions. TCRdb reanalysed the multiplex PCR reads using MiXCR and keeps one entry per CDR3 protein. Of about 460,000 distinct CDR3 sequences listed, 14% were seen once; the top ten hold about 15%. The same sample was also used in a study of T cells in Graves' hyperthyroidism and ophthalmopathy.

Sequences were derived from peripheral blood mononuclear cells (PBMCs), sampled at new diagnosis, from a patient treated with antithyroid drugs. The receptors were gathered from a woman aged 50 to 65 with Graves disease.

This clonotype was observed many times. The chain carries TRBV7-2 and TRBJ1-2, with 10 positions matching TRBD1. Per the germline V gene, CDR1 is SGHTA and CDR2 is FQGNSA. J was trimmed by 5 bases and V by 4 bases; bases with no gene match: 7. There are 15 residues in the CDR3. The CDR3 loop is CASSYRQGALYGYTF. As DNA, the CDR3 is TGTGCCAGCAGCTACCGACAGGGGGCCCTTTATGGCTACACCTTC.

Ten or more counts support this clonotype. The chain combines TRBV2 with TRBJ1-3; tentatively, D is TRBD1 (5 bases). V shed 5 bases and J shed 0 bases, with 8 bases lying between them. The CDR3 loop spans 14 amino acids. Germline V lookup: CDR1 SNHLY, CDR2 FYNNEI. CDR3 in amino acids: CASSQTVSGNTIYF. The CDR3 coding sequence is TGTGCCAGCAGTCAGACAGTCTCTGGAAACACCATATATTTT.

This clonotype was observed many times. The chain joins TRBV20-1 to TRBJ2-3; tentative D call: TRBD1 (5 bases). Deletions cut 0 bases from V and 2 bases from J, with 6 bases between. Per germline, CDR1 DFQATT and CDR2 SNEGSKA (reference sequence). The CDR3 totals 13 residues. The CDR3, as DNA: TGCAGTGCTAGAGACAGGGTCACAGATACGCAGTATTTT. It codes for CSARDRVTDTQYF.

In regard to this clonotype: An end of the junction does not agree with germline; a read error may underlie this. V usage is TRBV10-1 and J usage is TRBJ2-3; TRBD2 matches at 10 bases. CDR3 length: 13 residues. Looked up from germline, CDR1 is WNHNN and CDR2 is SYGVQD (reference sequence). The DNA for the CDR3 is TGTGCCAACCTAGCGGGAGTGACAGATACGCAGTATTTT. Residues: CANLAGVTDTQYF.

This clonotype was picked up many times. The chain uses TRBV29-1 and TRBJ2-3; 7 bases are shared with TRBD2. Per the germline V gene, CDR1 is SQVTM and CDR2 is ANQGSEA. This CDR3 region has 13 residues. V shed 5 bases and J 2 bases; nucleotides not matched to a gene: 4. This chain's CDR3 is CSVSGMSTDTQYF. Written as DNA, the CDR3 is TGCAGCGTTAGCGGGATGTCCACAGATACGCAGTATTTT.

This clonotype was observed many times. The genes are TRBV2 and TRBJ2-1; D might be TRBD2 (7 bases). The CDR3 extends over 16 amino acids. Germline values: CDR1 SNHLY, CDR2 FYNNEI. Deletions cut 6 bases from V and 4 bases from J, with 19 bases between. The CDR3 loop is CASSPRGGEAYNEQFF. CDR3 in DNA: TGTGCCAGCAGCCCAAGGGGGGGAGAAGCGTACAATGAGCAGTTCTTC. Full variable domain (missing parts from reference TRBV2 and TRBJ2-1): EPEVTQTPSHQVTQMGQEVILRCVPISNHLYFYWYRQILGQKVEFLVSFYNNEISEKSEIFDDQFSVERPDGSNFTLKIRSTKLEDSAMYFCASSPRGGEAYNEQFFGPGTRLTVL.

This clonotype showed up many times. The rearrangement joins TRBV20-1 to TRBJ2-5; 13 positions match TRBD2. V lost 1 base and J lost 0; bases outside the gene matches: 8. The CDR3 sequence is 18 residues long. Germline-derived CDR1 and CDR2 are DFQATT and SNEGSKA (reference sequence). Written as DNA, the CDR3 is TGCAGTGCTAGAGGGACTAGCGGGAGAGTTGGCAACCAAGAGACCCAGTACTTC. Translation: CSARGTSGRVGNQETQYF.

This clonotype has at least ten counts. V usage is TRBV7-3 and J usage is TRBJ2-2; 7 bases are a match to TRBD1. The germline V gene encodes CDR1 SGHTA and CDR2 FQGTGA. The CDR3 loop spans 15 amino acids. J was trimmed by 2 bases and V by 7 bases; bases with no gene match: 7. The CDR3 loop reads CASNPTGANTGELFF. The CDR3 coding sequence is TGTGCCAGCAACCCTACAGGGGCAAACACCGGGGAGCTGTTTTTT.

The gene calls are TRBV25-1 and TRBJ1-1; 7 bases fit TRBD1. V gave up 4 bases and J gave up 3 bases; unmatched junction bases: 8. The CDR3 covers 15 residues. The V gene's germline CDR1 is MGHDK and CDR2 SYGVNS. The CDR3 nucleotides read TGTGCCAGCAGTGGGGGATTCAGGGGGTACACTGAAGCTTTCTTT. Translated: CASSGGFRGYTEAFF.

The table lists this clonotype with many counts. V and J are TRBV28 and TRBJ2-7, with TRBD2 identical over 8 bases. CDR3 length equals 15 residues. After removal of 6 bases from V and 1 base from J, the junction contained 8 bases not matched to a gene. CDR1 and CDR2 (germline): MDHEN, SYDVKM. The CDR3: CASSRGLGGSYEQYF. The CDR3 DNA follows: TGTGCCAGCAGCCGGGGACTAGGCGGTTCCTACGAGCAGTACTTC. Full variable domain (rest looked up from reference TRBV28 and TRBJ2-7): DVKVTQSSRYLVKRTGEKVFLECVQDMDHENMFWYRQDPGLGLRLIYFSYDVKMKEKGDIPEGYSVSREKKERFSLILESASTNQTSMYLCASSRGLGGSYEQYFGPGTRLTVT.

This clonotype came up many times. The chain combines TRBV18 with TRBJ1-5, with D hard to call. CDR1 is KGHSH, CDR2 LQKENI, per germline. Trimming pared 0 bases from V and 1 base from J, leaving 7 bases between. This CDR3 is built from 15 residues. The CDR3 DNA reads TGTGCCAGCTCACCACCTGGTCAGAGCAATCAGCCCCAGCATTTT. It encodes CASSPPGQSNQPQHF.

There are a few counts of this clonotype. Here the CDR3 reads CASNEGAGELFF. The CDR3 DNA is TGTGCCAGCAATGAGGGGGCTGGGGAGCTGTTTTTT. The chain carries TRBV28 and TRBJ2-2, with 7 bases matching TRBD1. After removal of 7 bases from V and 8 bases from J, the junction contained 4 bases not matched to a gene. CDR3 size: 12 residues. Germline V gene data show CDR1 as MDHEN and CDR2 as SYDVKM. Full variable domain (remainder filled in from reference TRBV28 and TRBJ2-2): DVKVTQSSRYLVKRTGEKVFLECVQDMDHENMFWYRQDPGLGLRLIYFSYDVKMKEKGDIPEGYSVSREKKERFSLILESASTNQTSMYLCASNEGAGELFFGEGSRLTVL.

This clonotype was counted only a few times. The rearrangement joins TRBV3-1 to TRBJ2-1; D perhaps matches TRBD2 (6 bases). Germline V gene data show CDR1 as LGHDT and CDR2 as YNNKEL (reference sequence). The V end was cut by 2 bases, the J end by 6 bases, with 11 bases between. This CDR3 region has 14 residues. For the CDR3, the DNA is TGTGCCAGCAGCCAAAGAACTAGCCCCAATGAGCAGTTCTTC. It specifies CASSQRTSPNEQFF.

This clonotype was picked up many times. The CDR3: CASSGTGDRYGYTF. In DNA form, the CDR3 reads TGTGCCAGCAGCGGGACAGGGGATCGCTATGGCTACACCTTC. This sequence joins TRBV12-3 or TRBV12-4 and TRBJ1-2; 10 positions agree with TRBD1. The CDR3 has 14 residues. The V segment lost 6 bases and the J segment 4 bases; nucleotides outside the gene matches: 5.

There are many counts of this clonotype. This chain joins TRBV20-1 and TRBJ1-2; D gene unclear. Per germline, CDR1 DFQATT and CDR2 SNEGSKA (reference sequence). Trimming cost V 3 bases and J 3 bases, with 14 bases left between them. This CDR3 region has 14 residues. The CDR3 region is CSARCEGCYYGYTF. The CDR3 nucleotides are TGCAGTGCTAGGTGTGAAGGGTGTTACTATGGCTACACCTTC.

This chain links TRBV6-2 or TRBV6-3 with TRBJ1-5, with 7 nucleotides matching TRBD1. This CDR3 region has 14 residues. The germline V gene encodes CDR1 MNHEY and CDR2 SVGEGT. The V gene end was trimmed by 6 bases and the J gene end by 2 bases; junction bases not matched to a gene: 4. CDR3 DNA sequence: TGTGCCAGCAGAAGGACAGGTCGCAATCAGCCCCAGCATTTT. Its protein product is CASRRTGRNQPQHF.

This clonotype has a count of ten or more. J is TRBJ2-2 and V is TRBV28; TRBD2 matches 11 bases. This CDR3 has 15 amino acids. Germline V gene data show CDR1 as MDHEN and CDR2 as SYDVKM. Losses at the gene ends were 7 bases for V and 2 bases for J; bases not matched to a gene: 3. The CDR3 spells CASTTSGSNTGELFF. The CDR3 region has the DNA TGTGCCAGCACCACTAGCGGGAGCAACACCGGGGAGCTGTTTTTT.